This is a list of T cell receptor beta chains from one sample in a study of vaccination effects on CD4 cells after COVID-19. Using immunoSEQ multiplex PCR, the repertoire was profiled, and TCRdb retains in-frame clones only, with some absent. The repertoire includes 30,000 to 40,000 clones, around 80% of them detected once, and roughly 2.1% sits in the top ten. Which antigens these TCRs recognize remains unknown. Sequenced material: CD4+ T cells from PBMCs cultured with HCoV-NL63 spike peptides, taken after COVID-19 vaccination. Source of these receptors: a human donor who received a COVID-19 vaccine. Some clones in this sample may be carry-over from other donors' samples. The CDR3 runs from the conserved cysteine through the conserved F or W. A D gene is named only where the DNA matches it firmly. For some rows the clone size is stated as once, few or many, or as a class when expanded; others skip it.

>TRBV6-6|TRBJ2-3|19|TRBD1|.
TGTGCCAGCAGTCCCAGAAAGCTACTGGGACAGGGGAGCACAGATACGCAGTATTTT
CASSPRKLLGQGSTDTQYF
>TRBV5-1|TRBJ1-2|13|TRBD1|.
TGCGCCAGCAGCCTTGATGGACAGGGCGACATGCATTTC
CASSLDGQGDMHF
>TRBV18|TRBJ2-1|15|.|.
TGTGCCAGCTCACCAGGGAGGGGGCTGATAAATGAGCAGTTCTTC
CASSPGRGLINEQFF
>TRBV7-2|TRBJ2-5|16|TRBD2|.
TGTGCCAGCAGTTACACACGGGGGGGAATAGGAGAGACCCAGTACTTC
CASSYTRGGIGETQYF
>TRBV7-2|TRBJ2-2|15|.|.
TGTGCCAGCAGCTTAGCGGTCCATAACACCGGGGAGCTGTTTTTT
CASSLAVHNTGELFF
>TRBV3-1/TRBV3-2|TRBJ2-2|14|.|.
TGTGCCAGCAGCCAAGGCGGAAACACCGGGGAGCTGTTTTTT
CASSQGGNTGELFF
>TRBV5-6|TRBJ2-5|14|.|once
TGTGCCAGCAGCCTGCAGGGCGCCCAAGAGACCCAGTACTTC
CASSLQGAQETQYF
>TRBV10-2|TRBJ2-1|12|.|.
TGCGCCAGCAGTGACTTGTACAATGAGCAGTTCTTC
CASSDLYNEQFF
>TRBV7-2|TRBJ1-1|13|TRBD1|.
TGTGCCAGCAGCCGACAGGGGGGCACTGAAGCTTTCTTT
CASSRQGGTEAFF
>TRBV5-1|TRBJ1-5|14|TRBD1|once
TGCGCCAGCAGCGCCGGGACAGGGAATCAGCCCCAGCATTTT
CASSAGTGNQPQHF
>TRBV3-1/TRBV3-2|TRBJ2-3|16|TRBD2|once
TGTGCCAGCGGGGGCTTGACGGGGGGGCCTGCAGATACGCAGTATTTT
CASGGLTGGPADTQYF
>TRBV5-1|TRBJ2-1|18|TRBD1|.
TGCGCCAGCAGCTTGGTTTGGTCAGGGGGCTTAAGTACCAATGAGCAGTTCTTC
CASSLVWSGGLSTNEQFF
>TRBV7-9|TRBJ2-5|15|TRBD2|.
TGTGCCAGCAGCCGGCCCGGGACTAGCGATGGGACCCAGTACTTC
CASSRPGTSDGTQYF
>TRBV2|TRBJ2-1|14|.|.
TGTGCCAGCAGTGAAGCTTGGCAGGTCAATGAGCAGTTCTTC
CASSEAWQVNEQFF
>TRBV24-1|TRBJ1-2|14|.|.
TGTGCCACCAGTGATCGCCGGGACTCCTATGGCTACACCTTC
CATSDRRDSYGYTF
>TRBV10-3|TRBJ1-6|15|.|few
TGTGCCATCAGTGAGAAAAGCGTGTATAATTCACCCCTCCACTTT
CAISEKSVYNSPLHF
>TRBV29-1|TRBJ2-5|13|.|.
TGCAGCGTGTTAGGACAGTACCAAGAGACCCAGTACTTC
CSVLGQYQETQYF
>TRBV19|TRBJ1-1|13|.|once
TGTGCCACTAACGGGCAGGGGAGGACTGAAGCTTTCTTT
CATNGQGRTEAFF
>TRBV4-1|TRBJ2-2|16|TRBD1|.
TGCGCCAGCAGCCAAGATGGACAGGGGAGGACCGGGGAGCTGTTTTTT
CASSQDGQGRTGELFF
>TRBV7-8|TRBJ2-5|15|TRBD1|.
TGTGCCAGCAGCGAATACGGGACAGACAAAGAGACCCAGTACTTC
CASSEYGTDKETQYF
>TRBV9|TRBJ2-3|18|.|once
TGTGCCAGCAGCGTGCCTCCCGGGCCCCTAAATGGCCCAGATACGCAGTATTTT
CASSVPPGPLNGPDTQYF
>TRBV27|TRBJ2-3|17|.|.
TGTGCCAGCAGTTCGCGATTCGGGACCCCGGGGGTTGATACGCAGTATTTT
CASSSRFGTPGVDTQYF
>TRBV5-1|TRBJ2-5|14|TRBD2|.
TGCGCCAGCAGCCTGGGACTAGCAGGGGAAAGACAGTACTTC
CASSLGLAGERQYF
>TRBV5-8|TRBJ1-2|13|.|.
TGTGCCAGCCCTAAAGGGGCAGGGCTTGGCTACACCTTC
CASPKGAGLGYTF
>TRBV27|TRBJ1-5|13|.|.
TGTGCCAGCAGTTTGTCCCGGTTGCAGCCCCAGCATTTT
CASSLSRLQPQHF
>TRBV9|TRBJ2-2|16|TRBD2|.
TGTGCCAGCAGCCCCCGCGGGGGGACGAACACCGGGGAGCTGTTTTTT
CASSPRGGTNTGELFF
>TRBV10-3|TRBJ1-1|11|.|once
TGTGCCAGCCAGATGGGTACTGAAGCTTTCTTT
CASQMGTEAFF
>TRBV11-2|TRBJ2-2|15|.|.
TGTGCCAGCAGCTTAGGGCCAGGGAGTTCCGGGGAGCTGTTTTTT
CASSLGPGSSGELFF
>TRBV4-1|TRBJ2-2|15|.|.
TGCGCCAGCAGCCCAAGGGCGGGGCCCACCGGGGAGCTGTTTTTT
CASSPRAGPTGELFF
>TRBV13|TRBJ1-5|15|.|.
TGTGCCAGCAGCTCCCCCTTTGGGGGCAATCAGCCCCAGCATTTT
CASSSPFGGNQPQHF
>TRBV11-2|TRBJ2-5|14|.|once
TGTGCCAGCAGCCGTCATCGGGGCCAAGAGACCCAGTACTTC
CASSRHRGQETQYF
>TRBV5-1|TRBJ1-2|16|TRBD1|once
TGCGCCAGCAGCCCCTCTCCGACAGGGTCAACTCGCGGCTACACCTTC
CASSPSPTGSTRGYTF
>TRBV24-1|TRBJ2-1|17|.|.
TGTGCCACCAGTGTCCAATTAAATGGTGGGTTGTCCAATGAGCAGTTCTTC
CATSVQLNGGLSNEQFF
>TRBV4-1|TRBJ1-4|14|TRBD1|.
TGCGCCAGCAGCCTGACAGGGAGTAATGAAAAACTGTTTTTT
CASSLTGSNEKLFF
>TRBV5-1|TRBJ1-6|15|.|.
TGCGCCAGCAGCTTGGTCGGCGATCGTAATTCACCCCTCCACTTT
CASSLVGDRNSPLHF
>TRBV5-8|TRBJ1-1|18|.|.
TGTGCCAGCCCCAATTCGGCCCCCCTGGAGGGGTGGAACACTGAAGCTTTCTTT
CASPNSAPLEGWNTEAFF
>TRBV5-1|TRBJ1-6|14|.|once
TGCGCCAGCAGCTGGGAGGGAGGCCATTCACCCCTCCACTTT
CASSWEGGHSPLHF
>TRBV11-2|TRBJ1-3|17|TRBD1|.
TGTGCCAGCAGCGCCCTTACAGGGGCGATTTCTGGAAACACCATATATTTT
CASSALTGAISGNTIYF
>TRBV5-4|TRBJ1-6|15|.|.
TGTGCCAGCAGCTTGGAGTCAGGAGGTAGTTCACCCCTCCACTTT
CASSLESGGSSPLHF
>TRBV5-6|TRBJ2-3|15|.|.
TGTGCCAGCAGCTTGGGTCCTAGTAGCACAGATACGCAGTATTTT
CASSLGPSSTDTQYF
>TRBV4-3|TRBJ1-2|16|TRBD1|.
TGCGCCAGCAGCCAAGAGAGGGGCCAGGGGGGCTATGGCTACACCTTC
CASSQERGQGGYGYTF
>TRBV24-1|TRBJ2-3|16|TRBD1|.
TGTGCCACCAGTGATTGGGGACAGGGGCTCGCAGATACGCAGTATTTT
CATSDWGQGLADTQYF
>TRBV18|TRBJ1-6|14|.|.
TGTGCCAGCTCACCCTCAGATTTGAATTCACCCCTCCACTTT
CASSPSDLNSPLHF
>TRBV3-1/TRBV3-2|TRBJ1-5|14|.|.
TGTGCCAGCAGCCAAGTAGGAGTTGGCCAGCCCCAGCATTTT
CASSQVGVGQPQHF
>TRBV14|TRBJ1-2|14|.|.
TGTGCCAGCAGCCAACGTCCGGAGAACTATGGCTACACCTTC
CASSQRPENYGYTF
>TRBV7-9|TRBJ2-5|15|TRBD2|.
TGTGCCAGCAGCTTATATAGCGGGGTAGGGGAGACCCAGTACTTC
CASSLYSGVGETQYF